This T cell receptor (beta chain) comes out of a study of blood T cell repertoires in COVID-19. About the research overall: Sites across the United States, Italy and Spain contributed samples from acute and convalescent COVID-19.

Authors' analysis steps: For nucleated cells, counts were estimated from reference gene primer amplification. Assay: immunoSEQ multiplex PCR; the TCRdb copy retains only in-frame clones and omits some. D and trimming come from the DNA, and the V and J calls and clone size come from that table. The sample has 220,000 or so clones, 80% to 85% seen once. Germline loops: CDR1 MDHEN, CDR2 SYDVKM. The CDR3 has 15 amino acids. V was pared by 4 bases and J by 4 bases, with 16 bases between. The specimen sequenced was peripheral blood. The source is a woman aged 25 to 39 who had recovered from COVID-19. The J gene is TRBJ1-1, the V gene TRBV28; possible D gene TRBD1, 6 bases. In DNA, the CDR3 is TGTGCCAGCAGTTCCCCCCACAGGGCCGGCACTGAAGCTTTCTTT. This gives the protein CASSSPHRAGTEAFF. The whole variable domain, filled in from reference TRBV28 and TRBJ1-1, reads DVKVTQSSRYLVKRTGEKVFLECVQDMDHENMFWYRQDPGLGLRLIYFSYDVKMKEKGDIPEGYSVSREKKERFSLILESASTNQTSMYLCASSSPHRAGTEAFFGQGTRLTVV.